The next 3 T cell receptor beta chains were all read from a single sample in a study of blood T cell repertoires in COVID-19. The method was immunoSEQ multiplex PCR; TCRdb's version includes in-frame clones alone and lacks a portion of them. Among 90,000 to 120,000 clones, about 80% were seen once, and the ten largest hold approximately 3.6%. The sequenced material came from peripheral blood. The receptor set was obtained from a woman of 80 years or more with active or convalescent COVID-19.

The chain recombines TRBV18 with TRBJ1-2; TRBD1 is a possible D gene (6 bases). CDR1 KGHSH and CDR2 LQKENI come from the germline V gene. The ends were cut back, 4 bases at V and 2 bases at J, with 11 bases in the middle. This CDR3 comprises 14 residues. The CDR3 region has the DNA TGTGCCAGCTCACTGACCGACAGGAACTATGGCTACACCTTC. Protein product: CASSLTDRNYGYTF. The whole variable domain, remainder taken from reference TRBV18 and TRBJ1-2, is NAGVMQNPRHLVRRRGQEARLRCSPMKGHSHVYWYRQLPEEGLKFMVYLQKENIIDESGMPKERFSAEFPKEGPSILRIQQVVRGDSAAYFCASSLTDRNYGYTFGSGTRLTVV.

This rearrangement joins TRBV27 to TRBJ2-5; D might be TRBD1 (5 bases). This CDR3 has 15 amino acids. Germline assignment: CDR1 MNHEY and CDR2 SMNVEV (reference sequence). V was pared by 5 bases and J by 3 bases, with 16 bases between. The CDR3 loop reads CASSMTATAEETQYF. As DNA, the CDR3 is TGTGCCAGCAGTATGACAGCTACCGCGGAAGAGACCCAGTACTTC.

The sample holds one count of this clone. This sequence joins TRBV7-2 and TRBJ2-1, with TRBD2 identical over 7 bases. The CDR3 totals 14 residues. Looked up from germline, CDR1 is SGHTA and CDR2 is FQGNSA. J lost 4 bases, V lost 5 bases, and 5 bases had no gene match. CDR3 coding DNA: TGTGCCAGCAGCCAGCGGGACCAATACAATGAGCAGTTCTTC. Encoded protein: CASSQRDQYNEQFF.